This T cell receptor (beta chain) is drawn from a study of cytomegalovirus exposure and HLA in healthy donors. The CDR3 length is 16 residues. V shed 0 bases, J shed 8 bases, and the junction held 12 bases outside the gene matches. CDR1 SGDLS and CDR2 YYNGEE come from the germline V gene. The study's findings and limits: A further, later analysis showed that HLA-associated TCR beta chains (compared with equally common others) were more clonally expanded. According to a later analysis, donors in an Asian-associated ancestry cluster reportedly had fewer N-insertions than the approximately 620-donor mean. When presence/absence was analysed, sequencing depth was taken to be roughly uniform across donors. In a later analysis, a missense DCLRE1C variant was linked to TCR beta V- and J-gene trimming.

It was with 60 Vbeta and 13 Jbeta primers that the PCR ran. The method was immunoSEQ multiplex PCR; TCRdb's version includes in-frame clones alone and lacks a portion of them. This specimen shows under 50,000 clones; the ten leading clones hold about a sixth. Points on this clone: Antigen: not known.

Input material: PBMCs. This TCR came from a male donor in good health and CMV-seronegative. The rearrangement joins TRBV9 to TRBJ1-2; 8 nucleotides align to TRBD1. The CDR3 nucleotides are TGTGCCAGCAGCGTAGGATCCGTGACAGGGGTGCAAGGCTACACCTTC. Its translation is CASSVGSVTGVQGYTF.